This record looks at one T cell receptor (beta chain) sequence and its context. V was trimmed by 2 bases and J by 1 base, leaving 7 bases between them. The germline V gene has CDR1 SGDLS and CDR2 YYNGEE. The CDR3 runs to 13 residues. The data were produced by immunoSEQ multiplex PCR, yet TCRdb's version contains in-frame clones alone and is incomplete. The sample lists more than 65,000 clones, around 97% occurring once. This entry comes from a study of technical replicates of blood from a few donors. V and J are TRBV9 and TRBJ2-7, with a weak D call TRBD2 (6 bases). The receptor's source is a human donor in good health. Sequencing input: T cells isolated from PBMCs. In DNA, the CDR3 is TGTGCCAGCAGCGTCGGACTATCCTACGAGCAGTACTTC. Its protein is CASSVGLSYEQYF.